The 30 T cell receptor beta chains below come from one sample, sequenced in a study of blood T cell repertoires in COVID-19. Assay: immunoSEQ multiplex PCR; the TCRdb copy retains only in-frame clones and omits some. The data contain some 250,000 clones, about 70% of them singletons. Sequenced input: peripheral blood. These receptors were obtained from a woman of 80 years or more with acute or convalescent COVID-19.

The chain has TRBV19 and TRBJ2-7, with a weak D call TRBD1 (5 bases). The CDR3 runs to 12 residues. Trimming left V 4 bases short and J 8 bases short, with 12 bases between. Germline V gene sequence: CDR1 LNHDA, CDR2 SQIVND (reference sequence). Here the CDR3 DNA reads TGTGCCAGTAGTAGTAGCCCGGACAAGCAGTACTTC. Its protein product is CASSSSPDKQYF.

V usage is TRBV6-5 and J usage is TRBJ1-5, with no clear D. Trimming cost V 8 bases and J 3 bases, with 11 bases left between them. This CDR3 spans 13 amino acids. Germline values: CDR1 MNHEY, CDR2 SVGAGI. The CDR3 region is CASVQHINQPQHF. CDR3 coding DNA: TGTGCCAGCGTACAACACATCAATCAGCCCCAGCATTTT.

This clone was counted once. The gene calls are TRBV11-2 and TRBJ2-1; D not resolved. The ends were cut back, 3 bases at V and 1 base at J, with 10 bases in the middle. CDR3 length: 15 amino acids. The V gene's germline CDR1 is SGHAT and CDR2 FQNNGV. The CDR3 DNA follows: TGTGCCAGCAGCTTCTCATACGGTTCCTACAATGAGCAGTTCTTC. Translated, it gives CASSFSYGSYNEQFF.

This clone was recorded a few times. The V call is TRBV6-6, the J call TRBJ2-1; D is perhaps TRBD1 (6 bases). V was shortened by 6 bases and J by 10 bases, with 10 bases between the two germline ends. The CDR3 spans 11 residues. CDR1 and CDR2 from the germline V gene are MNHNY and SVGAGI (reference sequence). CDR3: CASRQGQEQFF. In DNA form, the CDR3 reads TGTGCCAGCAGACAAGGACAGGAGCAGTTCTTC.

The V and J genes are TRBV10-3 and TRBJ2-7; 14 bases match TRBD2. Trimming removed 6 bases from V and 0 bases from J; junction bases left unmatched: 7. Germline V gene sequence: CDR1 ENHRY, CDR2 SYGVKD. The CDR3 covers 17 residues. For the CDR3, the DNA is TGTGCCATCAGGGGGACTAGCGGGGGCTTCTCCTCCTACGAGCAGTACTTC. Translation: CAIRGTSGGFSSYEQYF.

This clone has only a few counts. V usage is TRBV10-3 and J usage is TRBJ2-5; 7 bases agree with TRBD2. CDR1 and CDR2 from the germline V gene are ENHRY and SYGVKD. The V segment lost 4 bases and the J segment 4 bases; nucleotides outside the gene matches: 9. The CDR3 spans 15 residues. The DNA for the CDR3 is TGTGCCATCAGTGTGTACGGGGGGTCCGGAGAGACCCAGTACTTC. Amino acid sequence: CAISVYGGSGETQYF.

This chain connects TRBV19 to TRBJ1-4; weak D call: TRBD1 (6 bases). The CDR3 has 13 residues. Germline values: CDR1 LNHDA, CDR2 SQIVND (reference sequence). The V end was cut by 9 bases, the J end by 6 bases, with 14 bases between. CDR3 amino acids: CASRQDEYEKLFF. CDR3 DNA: TGTGCCAGCAGACAGGACGAGTATGAAAAACTGTTTTTT.

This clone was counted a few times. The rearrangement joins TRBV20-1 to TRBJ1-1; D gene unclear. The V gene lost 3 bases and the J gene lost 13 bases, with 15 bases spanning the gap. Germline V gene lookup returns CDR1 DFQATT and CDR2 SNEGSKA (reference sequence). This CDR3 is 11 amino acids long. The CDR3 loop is CSASLGDSGFF. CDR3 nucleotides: TGCAGTGCTAGTTTGGGTGACTCTGGTTTCTTT.

The CDR3 sequence: CASSPGLHDNEQFF. In nucleotides, the CDR3 is TGTGCCAGCAGCCCCGGACTACATGACAATGAGCAGTTCTTC. The V gene is TRBV13, the J gene TRBJ2-1; D may be TRBD2 (6 bases). Germline CDR1 PRHDT, CDR2 FYEKMQ (reference sequence). V gave up 5 bases and J gave up 5 bases, with 13 bases separating them. The length of the CDR3 is 14 residues.

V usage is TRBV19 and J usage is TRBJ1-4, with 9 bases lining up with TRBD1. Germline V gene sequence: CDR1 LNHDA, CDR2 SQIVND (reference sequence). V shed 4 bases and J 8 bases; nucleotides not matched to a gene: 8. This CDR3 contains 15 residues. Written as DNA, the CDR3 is TGTGCCAGTAGTAAAACCGGGACAGGGAAGGAAAAACTGTTTTTT. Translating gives CASSKTGTGKEKLFF.

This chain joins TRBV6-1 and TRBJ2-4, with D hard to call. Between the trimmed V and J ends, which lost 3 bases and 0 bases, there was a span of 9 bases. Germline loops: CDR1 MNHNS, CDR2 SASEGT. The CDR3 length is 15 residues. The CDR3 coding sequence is TGTGCCAGCAGTGATTGGTCAGTAGCCAAAAACATTCAGTACTTC. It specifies CASSDWSVAKNIQYF.

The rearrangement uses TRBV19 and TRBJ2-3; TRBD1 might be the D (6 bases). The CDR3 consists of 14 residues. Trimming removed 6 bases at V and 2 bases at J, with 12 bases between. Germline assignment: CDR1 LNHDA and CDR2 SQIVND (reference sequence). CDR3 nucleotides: TGTGCCAGTAGACAGGGCCCGTCCACAGATACGCAGTATTTT. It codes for CASRQGPSTDTQYF.

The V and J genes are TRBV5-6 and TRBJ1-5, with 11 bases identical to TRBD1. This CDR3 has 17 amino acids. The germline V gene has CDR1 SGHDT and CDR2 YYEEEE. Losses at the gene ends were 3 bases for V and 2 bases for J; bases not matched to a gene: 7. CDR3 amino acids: CASSSGTGGIGNQPQHF. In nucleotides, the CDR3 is TGTGCCAGCAGCTCCGGGACAGGGGGTATAGGCAATCAGCCCCAGCATTTT.

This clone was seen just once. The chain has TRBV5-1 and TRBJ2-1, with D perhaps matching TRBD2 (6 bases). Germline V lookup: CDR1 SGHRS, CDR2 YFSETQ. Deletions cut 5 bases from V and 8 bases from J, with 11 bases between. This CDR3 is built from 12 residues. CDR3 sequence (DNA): TGCGCCAGCAGTCGACTAGGCGATGAGCAGTTCTTC. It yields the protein CASSRLGDEQFF.

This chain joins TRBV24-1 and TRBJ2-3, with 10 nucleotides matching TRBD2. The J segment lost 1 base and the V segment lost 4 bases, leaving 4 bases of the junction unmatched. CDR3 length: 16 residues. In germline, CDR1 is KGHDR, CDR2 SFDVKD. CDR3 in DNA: TGTGCCACCAGTGACCCCGGACTAGCGGGCACAGATACGCAGTATTTT. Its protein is CATSDPGLAGTDTQYF.

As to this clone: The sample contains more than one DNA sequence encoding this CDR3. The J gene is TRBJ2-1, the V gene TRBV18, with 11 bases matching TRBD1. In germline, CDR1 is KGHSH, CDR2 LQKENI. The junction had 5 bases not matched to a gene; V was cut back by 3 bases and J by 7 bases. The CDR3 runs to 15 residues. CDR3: CASSPPGQGGNEQFF. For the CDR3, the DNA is TGTGCCAGCTCACCGCCGGGACAGGGGGGAAATGAGCAGTTCTTC.

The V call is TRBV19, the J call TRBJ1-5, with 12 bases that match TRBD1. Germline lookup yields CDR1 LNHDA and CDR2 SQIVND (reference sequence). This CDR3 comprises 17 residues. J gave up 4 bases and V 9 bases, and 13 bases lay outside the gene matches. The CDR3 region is CASAGTGGFLGNQPQHF. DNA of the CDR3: TGTGCCAGCGCAGGGACAGGGGGCTTCTTAGGGAATCAGCCCCAGCATTTT.

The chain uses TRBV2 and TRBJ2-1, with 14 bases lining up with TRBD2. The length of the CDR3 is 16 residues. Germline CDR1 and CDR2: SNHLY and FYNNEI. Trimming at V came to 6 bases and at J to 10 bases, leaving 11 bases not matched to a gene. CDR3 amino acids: CASSRMTSGRASEQFF. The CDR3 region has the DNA TGTGCCAGCAGCCGGATGACTAGCGGGAGGGCCTCAGAGCAGTTCTTC.

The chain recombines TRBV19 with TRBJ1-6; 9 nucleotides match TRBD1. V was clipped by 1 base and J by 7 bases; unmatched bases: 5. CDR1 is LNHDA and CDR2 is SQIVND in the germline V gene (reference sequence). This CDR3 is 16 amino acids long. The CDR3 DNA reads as TGTGCCAGTAGTATAGTAACGACAGGGGGGAATTCACCCCTCCACTTT. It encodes CASSIVTTGGNSPLHF.

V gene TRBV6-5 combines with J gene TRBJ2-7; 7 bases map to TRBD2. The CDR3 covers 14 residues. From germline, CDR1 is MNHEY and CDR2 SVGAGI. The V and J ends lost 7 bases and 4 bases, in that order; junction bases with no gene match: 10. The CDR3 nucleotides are TGTGCCAGCACCCTCGGGGGGATCGGGTACGAGCAGTACTTC. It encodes CASTLGGIGYEQYF.

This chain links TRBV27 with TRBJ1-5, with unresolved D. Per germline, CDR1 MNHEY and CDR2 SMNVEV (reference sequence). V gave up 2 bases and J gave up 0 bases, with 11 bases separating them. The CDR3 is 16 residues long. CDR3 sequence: CASSLAEHISNQPQHF. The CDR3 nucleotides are TGTGCCAGCAGTTTAGCAGAACACATTAGCAATCAGCCCCAGCATTTT.

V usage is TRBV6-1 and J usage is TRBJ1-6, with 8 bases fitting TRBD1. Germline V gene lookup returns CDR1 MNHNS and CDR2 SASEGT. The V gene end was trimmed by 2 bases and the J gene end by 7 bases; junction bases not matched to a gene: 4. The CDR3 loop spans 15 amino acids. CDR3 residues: CASSESRQGNSPLHF. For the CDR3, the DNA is TGTGCCAGCAGTGAATCCCGACAGGGGAATTCACCCCTCCACTTT.

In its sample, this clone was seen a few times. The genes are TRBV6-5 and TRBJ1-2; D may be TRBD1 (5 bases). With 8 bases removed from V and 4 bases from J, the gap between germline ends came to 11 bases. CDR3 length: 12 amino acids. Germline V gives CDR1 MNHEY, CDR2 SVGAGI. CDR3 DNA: TGTGCCAGCCATGGGGCAGGCTATGGCTACACCTTC. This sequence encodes CASHGAGYGYTF.

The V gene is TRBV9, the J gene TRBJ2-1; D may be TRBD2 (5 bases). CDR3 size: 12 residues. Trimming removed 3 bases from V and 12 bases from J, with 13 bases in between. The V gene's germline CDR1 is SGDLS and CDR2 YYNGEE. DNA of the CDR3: TGTGCCAGCAGCGATACTAGAACGCTGCAGTTCTTC. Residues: CASSDTRTLQFF.

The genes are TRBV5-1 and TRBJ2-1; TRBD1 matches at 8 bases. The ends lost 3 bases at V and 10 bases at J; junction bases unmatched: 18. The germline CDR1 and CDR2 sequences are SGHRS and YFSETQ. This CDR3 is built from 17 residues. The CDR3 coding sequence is TGCGCCAGCAGCTCCAGGACAGGGTTAGGGGGCGTCGGAGAGCAGTTCTTC. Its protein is CASSSRTGLGGVGEQFF.

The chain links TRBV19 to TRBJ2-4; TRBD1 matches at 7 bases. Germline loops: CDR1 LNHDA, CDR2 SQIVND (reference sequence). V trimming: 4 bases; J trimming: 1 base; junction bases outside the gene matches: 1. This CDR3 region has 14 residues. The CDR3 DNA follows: TGTGCCAGTAGTACCAGGGGGGCCAAAAACATTCAGTACTTC. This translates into CASSTRGAKNIQYF. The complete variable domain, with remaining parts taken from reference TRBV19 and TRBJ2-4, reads DGGITQSPKYLFRKEGQNVTLSCEQNLNHDAMYWYRQDPGQGLRLIYYSQIVNDFQKGDIAEGYSVSREKKESFPLTVTSAQKNPTAFYLCASSTRGAKNIQYFGAGTRLSVL.

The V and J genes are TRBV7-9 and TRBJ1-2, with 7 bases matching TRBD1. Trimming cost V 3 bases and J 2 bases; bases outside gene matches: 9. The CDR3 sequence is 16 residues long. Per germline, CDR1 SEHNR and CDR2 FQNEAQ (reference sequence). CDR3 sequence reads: CASSLWGTEVNYGYTF. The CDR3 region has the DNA TGTGCCAGCAGCTTGTGGGGGACAGAGGTAAACTATGGCTACACCTTC.

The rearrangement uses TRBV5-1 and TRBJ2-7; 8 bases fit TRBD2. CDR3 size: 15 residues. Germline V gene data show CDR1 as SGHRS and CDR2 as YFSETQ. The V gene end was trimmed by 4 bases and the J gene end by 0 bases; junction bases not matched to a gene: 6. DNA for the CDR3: TGCGCCAGCAGCCCCGGGGGGGTCCGCTCCTACGAGCAGTACTTC. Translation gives CASSPGGVRSYEQYF.

In nucleotides, the CDR3 is TGCGCCAGCAGTCACACAGGGGGCATCGGTGGAAACACCATATATTTT. Translated: CASSHTGGIGGNTIYF. The chain recombines TRBV4-3 with TRBJ1-3; 9 nucleotides match TRBD1. Germline V CDR1 and CDR2: LGHNA, YSLEER. The V segment lost 6 bases and the J segment 3 bases; nucleotides outside the gene matches: 9. The CDR3 is 16 amino acids.

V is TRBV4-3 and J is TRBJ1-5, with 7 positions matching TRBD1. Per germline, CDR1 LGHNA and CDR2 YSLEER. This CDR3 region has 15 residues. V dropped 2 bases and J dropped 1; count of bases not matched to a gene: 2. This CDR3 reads CASSQQTGSNQPQHF. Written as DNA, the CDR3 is TGCGCCAGCAGCCAACAGACAGGGAGCAATCAGCCCCAGCATTTT.